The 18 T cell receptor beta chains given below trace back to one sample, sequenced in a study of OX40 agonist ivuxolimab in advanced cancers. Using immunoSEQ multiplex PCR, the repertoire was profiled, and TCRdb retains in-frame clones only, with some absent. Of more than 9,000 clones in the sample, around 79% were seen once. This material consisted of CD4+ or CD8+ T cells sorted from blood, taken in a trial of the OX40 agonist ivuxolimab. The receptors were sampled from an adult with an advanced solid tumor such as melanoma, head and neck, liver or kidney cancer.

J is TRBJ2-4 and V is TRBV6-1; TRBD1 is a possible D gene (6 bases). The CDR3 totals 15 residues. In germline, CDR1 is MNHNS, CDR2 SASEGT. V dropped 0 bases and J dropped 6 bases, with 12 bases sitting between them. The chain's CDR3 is CASSEAWTASNIQYF. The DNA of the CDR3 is TGTGCCAGCAGTGAAGCTTGGACAGCTTCAAACATTCAGTACTTC.

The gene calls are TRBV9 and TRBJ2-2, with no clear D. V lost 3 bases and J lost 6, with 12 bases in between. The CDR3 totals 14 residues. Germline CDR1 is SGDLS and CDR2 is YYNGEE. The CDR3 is CASSANIAAGELFF. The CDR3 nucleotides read TGTGCCAGCAGCGCGAACATAGCCGCCGGGGAGCTGTTTTTT.

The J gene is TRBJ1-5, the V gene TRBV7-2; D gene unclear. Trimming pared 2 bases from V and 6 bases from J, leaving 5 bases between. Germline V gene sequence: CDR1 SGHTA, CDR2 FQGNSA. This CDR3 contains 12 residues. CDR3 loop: CASSLRGQPQHF. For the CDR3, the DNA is TGTGCCAGCAGCTTAAGAGGTCAGCCCCAGCATTTT.

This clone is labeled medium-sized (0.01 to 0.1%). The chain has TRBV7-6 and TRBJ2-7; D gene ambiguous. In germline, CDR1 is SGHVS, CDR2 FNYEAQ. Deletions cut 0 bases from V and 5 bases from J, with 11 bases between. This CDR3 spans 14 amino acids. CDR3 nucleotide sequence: TGTGCCAGCAGCTTAGCGTTGAGTAGCAACGAGCAGTACTTC. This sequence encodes CASSLALSSNEQYF. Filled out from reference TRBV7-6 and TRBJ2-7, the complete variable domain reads GAGVSQSPRYKVTKRGQDVALRCDPISGHVSLYWYRQALGQGPEFLTYFNYEAQQDKSGLPNDRFSAERPEGSISTLTIQRTEQRDSAMYRCASSLALSSNEQYFGPGTRLTVT.

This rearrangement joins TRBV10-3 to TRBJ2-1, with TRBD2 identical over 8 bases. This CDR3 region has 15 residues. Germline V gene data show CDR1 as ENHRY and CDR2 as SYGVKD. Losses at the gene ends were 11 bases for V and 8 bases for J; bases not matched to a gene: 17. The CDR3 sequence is CAVRNGGVGAYEQFF. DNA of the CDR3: TGTGCCGTACGGAACGGGGGGGTGGGTGCCTATGAGCAGTTCTTC.

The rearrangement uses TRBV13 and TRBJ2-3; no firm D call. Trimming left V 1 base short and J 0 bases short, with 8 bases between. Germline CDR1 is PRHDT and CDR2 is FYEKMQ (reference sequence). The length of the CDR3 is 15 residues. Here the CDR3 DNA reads TGTGCCAGCAGCTTAGACACTTCTAGCACAGATACGCAGTATTTT. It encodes CASSLDTSSTDTQYF.

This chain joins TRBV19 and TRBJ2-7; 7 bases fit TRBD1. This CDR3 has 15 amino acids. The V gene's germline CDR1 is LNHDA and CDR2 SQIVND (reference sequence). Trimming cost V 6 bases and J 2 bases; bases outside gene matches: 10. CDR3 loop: CASSAGGERTYEQYF. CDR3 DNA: TGTGCCAGTAGCGCAGGGGGAGAGAGGACCTACGAGCAGTACTTC.

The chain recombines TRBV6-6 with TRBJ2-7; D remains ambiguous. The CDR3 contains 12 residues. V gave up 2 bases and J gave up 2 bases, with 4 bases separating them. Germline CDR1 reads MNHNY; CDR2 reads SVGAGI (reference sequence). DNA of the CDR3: TGTGCCAGCAGTTACAATACCTACGAGCAGTACTTC. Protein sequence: CASSYNTYEQYF.

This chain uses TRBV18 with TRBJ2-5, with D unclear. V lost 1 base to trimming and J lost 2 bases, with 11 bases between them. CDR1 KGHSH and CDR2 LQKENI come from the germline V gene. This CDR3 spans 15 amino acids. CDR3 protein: CASSPLLASQETQYF. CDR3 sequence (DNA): TGTGCCAGCTCACCACTTCTCGCTTCACAAGAGACCCAGTACTTC.

The CDR3 nucleotides are TGTGCCAGCAGCGTATTTGGGGATTCCTACGAGCAGTACTTC. Translated: CASSVFGDSYEQYF. This rearrangement joins TRBV9 to TRBJ2-7, with D uncertain. The ends were cut back, 1 base at V and 1 base at J, with 9 bases in the middle. Germline-derived CDR1 and CDR2 are SGDLS and YYNGEE. The CDR3 length is 14 residues.

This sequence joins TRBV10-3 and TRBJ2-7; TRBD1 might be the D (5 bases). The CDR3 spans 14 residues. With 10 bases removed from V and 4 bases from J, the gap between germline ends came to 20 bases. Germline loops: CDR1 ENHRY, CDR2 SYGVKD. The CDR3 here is CAKRGHRRNYEQYF. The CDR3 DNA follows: TGTGCCAAGCGAGGACACCGGCGGAATTACGAGCAGTACTTC.

CDR3 bases: TGTGCCAGCACCCGGGGGGACACCATATATTTT. The encoded protein is CASTRGDTIYF. The chain couples TRBV11-2 to TRBJ1-3; maybe TRBD1 (5 bases). Looked up from germline, CDR1 is SGHAT and CDR2 is FQNNGV. The CDR3 consists of 11 residues. Trimming took 7 bases from V and 8 from J, leaving 9 bases between them.

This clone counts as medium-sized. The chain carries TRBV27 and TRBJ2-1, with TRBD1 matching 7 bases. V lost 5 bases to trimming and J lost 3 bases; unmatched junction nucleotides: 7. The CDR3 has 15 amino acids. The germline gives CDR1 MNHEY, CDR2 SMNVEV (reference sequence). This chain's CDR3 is CASSPTTGFYNEQFF. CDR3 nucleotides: TGTGCCAGCAGTCCAACGACAGGGTTCTACAATGAGCAGTTCTTC.

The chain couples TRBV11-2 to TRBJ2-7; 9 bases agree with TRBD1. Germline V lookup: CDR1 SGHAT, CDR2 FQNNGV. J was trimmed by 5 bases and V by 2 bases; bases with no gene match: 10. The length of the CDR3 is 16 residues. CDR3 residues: CASSLSGQGARHEQYF. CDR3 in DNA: TGTGCCAGCAGCTTATCGGGACAGGGCGCCCGGCACGAGCAGTACTTC.

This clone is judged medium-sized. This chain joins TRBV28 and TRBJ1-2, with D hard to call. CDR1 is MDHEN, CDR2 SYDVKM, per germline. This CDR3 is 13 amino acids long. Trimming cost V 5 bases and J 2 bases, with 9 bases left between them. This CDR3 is CASSLTWNYGYTF. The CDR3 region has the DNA TGTGCCAGCAGTCTCACTTGGAACTATGGCTACACCTTC.

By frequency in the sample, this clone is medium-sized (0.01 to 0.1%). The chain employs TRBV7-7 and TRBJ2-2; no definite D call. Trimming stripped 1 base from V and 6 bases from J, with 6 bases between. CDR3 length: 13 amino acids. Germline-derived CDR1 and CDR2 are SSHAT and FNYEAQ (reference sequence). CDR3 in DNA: TGTGCCAGCAGCTTAGAAGGAGCCGGGGAGCTGTTTTTT. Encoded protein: CASSLEGAGELFF.

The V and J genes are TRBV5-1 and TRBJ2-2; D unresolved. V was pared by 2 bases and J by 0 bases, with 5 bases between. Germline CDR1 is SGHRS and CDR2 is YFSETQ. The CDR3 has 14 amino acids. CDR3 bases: TGCGCCAGCAGCTTTCGAACGAACACCGGGGAGCTGTTTTTT. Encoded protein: CASSFRTNTGELFF.

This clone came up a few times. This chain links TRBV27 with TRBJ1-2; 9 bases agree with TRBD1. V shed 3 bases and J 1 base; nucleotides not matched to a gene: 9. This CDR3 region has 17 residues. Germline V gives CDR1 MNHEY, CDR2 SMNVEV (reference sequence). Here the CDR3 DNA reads TGTGCCAGCAGTTTCCTCCGTGGGGACAGGGATAACTATGGCTACACCTTC. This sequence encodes CASSFLRGDRDNYGYTF.